This record looks at one TCR beta chain sequence and its context. The antigen remains undetermined. The V segment lost 2 bases and the J segment 6 bases; nucleotides outside the gene matches: 4. The CDR3 has 16 residues. Germline CDR1 SEHNR, CDR2 FQNEAQ (reference sequence). These data belong to a study of cytomegalovirus exposure and HLA in healthy donors. Study findings and constraints: In a later analysis, V- and J-gene trimming of beta chains associated with a DCLRE1C missense variant, replicated independently.

PCR was performed using 60 Vbeta and 13 Jbeta primers. Using immunoSEQ multiplex PCR, the repertoire was profiled, and TCRdb retains in-frame clones only, with some absent. The repertoire includes roughly 200,000 clones, roughly four fifths of them detected once, and under 2% sits in the top ten. This sequence joins TRBV7-9 and TRBJ2-1, with 13 bases fitting TRBD2. The material sequenced was PBMCs. The sequence was collected from a man aged 30 to 39 in good health and CMV-seronegative. The DNA for the CDR3 is TGTGCCAGCAGCTTATCGCGGACTAGCGGGAGCAATGAGCAGTTCTTC. This encodes CASSLSRTSGSNEQFF.